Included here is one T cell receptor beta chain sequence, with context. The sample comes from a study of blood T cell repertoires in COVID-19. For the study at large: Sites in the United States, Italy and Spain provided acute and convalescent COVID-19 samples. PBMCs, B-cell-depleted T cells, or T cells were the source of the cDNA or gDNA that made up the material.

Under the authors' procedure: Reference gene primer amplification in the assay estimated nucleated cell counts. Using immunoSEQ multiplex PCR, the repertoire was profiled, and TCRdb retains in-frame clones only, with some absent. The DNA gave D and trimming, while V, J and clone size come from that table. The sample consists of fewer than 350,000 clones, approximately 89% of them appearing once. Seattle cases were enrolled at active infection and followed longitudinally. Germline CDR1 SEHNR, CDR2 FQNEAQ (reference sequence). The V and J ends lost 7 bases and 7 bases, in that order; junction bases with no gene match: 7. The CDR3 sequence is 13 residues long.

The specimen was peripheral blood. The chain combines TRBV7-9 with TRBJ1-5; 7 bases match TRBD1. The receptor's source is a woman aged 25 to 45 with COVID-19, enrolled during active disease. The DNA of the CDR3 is TGTGCCAGCACCCACACAGGGGAGCAGCCCCAGCATTTT. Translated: CASTHTGEQPQHF.